Below are 6 T cell receptor beta chains sequenced from a single sample in a study of T cell responses to AZD1222 COVID-19 vaccine. Method: immunoSEQ multiplex PCR; TCRdb's copy keeps in-frame clones and lacks some. The sample consists of approximately 150,000 clones, just over 90% of them appearing once. Specimen: peripheral blood, collected 28 days after the second AZD1222 dose. These receptors were obtained from an adult who received the AZD1222 COVID-19 vaccine.

V gene TRBV2 combines with J gene TRBJ1-1; D gene unclear. This CDR3 region has 14 residues. Germline V lookup: CDR1 SNHLY, CDR2 FYNNEI. Trimming stripped 4 bases from V and 0 bases from J, with 9 bases between. Written as DNA, the CDR3 is TGTGCCAGCAGTGGAGATCCCCTGAACACTGAAGCTTTCTTT. This encodes CASSGDPLNTEAFF.

This chain joins TRBV5-1 and TRBJ2-3, with 9 bases aligning to TRBD2. The CDR3 is 15 amino acids. Trimming took 4 bases from V and 2 from J; bases not matched to a gene: 5. The V gene's germline CDR1 is SGHRS and CDR2 YFSETQ. CDR3 sequence (DNA): TGCGCCAGCAGCACGAGCGGGAGGATCACAGATACGCAGTATTTT. Its translation: CASSTSGRITDTQYF.

This chain uses TRBV7-8 with TRBJ1-1, with D possibly TRBD1 on 5 matching bases. This CDR3 comprises 14 residues. Between the trimmed V and J ends, which lost 5 bases and 1 base, there was a span of 11 bases. Germline assignment: CDR1 SGHVS and CDR2 FQNEAQ. CDR3 sequence (DNA): TGTGCCAGCAGCGTCGACGGGGGGAACACTGAAGCTTTCTTT. This translates into CASSVDGGNTEAFF.

This clone occurred once. The V and J genes are TRBV15 and TRBJ1-1; unclear D gene. Germline V gene lookup returns CDR1 LNHNV and CDR2 YYDKDF (reference sequence). CDR3 size: 17 residues. The V gene lost 1 base and the J gene lost 3 bases, with 18 bases spanning the gap. The CDR3 region is CATSRGGGGGMHTEAFF. The CDR3 region has the DNA TGTGCCACCAGCAGAGGGGGAGGAGGAGGGATGCACACTGAAGCTTTCTTT.

This rearrangement joins TRBV27 to TRBJ1-6, with 8 bases matching TRBD1. J lost 6 bases, V lost 8 bases, and 6 bases had no gene match. The CDR3 extends over 14 amino acids. The V gene's germline CDR1 is MNHEY and CDR2 SMNVEV (reference sequence). The CDR3 DNA sequence: TGTGCCAGCGGTGGACAGGGAATTAATTCACCCCTCCACTTT. Translation gives CASGGQGINSPLHF.

The chain links TRBV5-1 to TRBJ2-1, with unresolved D. The CDR3 length is 12 residues. V was pared by 5 bases and J by 9 bases, with 12 bases between. Germline values: CDR1 SGHRS, CDR2 YFSETQ. Here the CDR3 DNA reads TGCGCCAGCAGGTTGAGCCGCTCTGAGCAGTTCTTC. Protein sequence: CASRLSRSEQFF.